Listed below are T cell receptor beta chains from one sample, sequenced in a study of identical twins. Each CDR3 protein is one row after TCRdb ran MiXCR on the 5' RACE reads. Seen here are 450,000 to 650,000 distinct CDR3 sequences, roughly 9.5% observed once, and the top ten hold 2.5% to 3.5%. The sample also formed part of further work on yellow fever vaccine responses in identical twins.

The source material was PBMCs. These receptors all stem from a woman in her late teens or twenties in good health. CDR3s include the opening cysteine and the closing phenylalanine or tryptophan. Each record gives: D gene, J gene, clone size, CDR3 length, V gene, CDR3 protein, CDR3 DNA. D genes are given only for firm matches. Clone sizes are given selectively: once, few, many, or a class where the clone is expanded.

- | TRBJ2-2 | few | 13 | TRBV3-1 | CASSQDRGGELFF | TGTGCCAGCAGCCAAGATCGAGGCGGGGAGCTGTTTTTT
TRBD1 | TRBJ1-1 | many | 15 | TRBV12-3/TRBV12-4 | CASSLEGRGGPEAFF | TGTGCCAGCAGTTTGGAGGGCAGGGGGGGGCCTGAAGCTTTCTTT
- | TRBJ2-1 | many | 15 | TRBV11-2 | CASSLEVRGSNEQFF | TGTGCCAGCAGCTTAGAGGTTCGGGGAAGCAATGAGCAGTTCTTC
- | TRBJ2-3 | - | 13 | TRBV20-1 | CSARDRWGDTQYF | TGCAGTGCTAGAGATCGATGGGGGGATACGCAGTATTTT
TRBD2 | TRBJ2-3 | once | 14 | TRBV5-1 | CASSLTSETDMQYF | TGCGCCAGCAGCTTAACTAGCGAAACAGATATGCAGTATTTT
- | TRBJ2-3 | few | 16 | TRBV3-1 | CASSQGPSRGPDTQYF | TGTGCCAGCAGCCAAGGGCCGTCGCGGGGGCCAGATACGCAGTATTTT
TRBD2 | TRBJ2-1 | few | 14 | TRBV12-5 | CASGPSGRAGEQFF | TGTGCTAGTGGTCCTAGCGGGAGGGCTGGTGAGCAGTTCTTC
TRBD1 | TRBJ1-2 | - | 13 | TRBV7-9 | CASSLASGGAGTF | TGTGCCAGCAGCTTAGCCTCAGGGGGCGCCGGCACCTTC
- | TRBJ2-7 | few | 14 | TRBV7-3 | CAREGGPLSYEQYF | TGTGCCAGGGAGGGGGGGCCTTTATCCTACGAGCAGTACTTC
TRBD1 | TRBJ2-3 | - | 16 | TRBV5-5 | CASSSRGDRVTDTQYF | TGTGCCAGCAGCTCACGCGGGGACAGGGTTACAGATACGCAGTATTTT
- | TRBJ1-3 | few | 14 | TRBV10-3 | CAISESRDITVIYF | TGTGCCATCAGTGAGTCGAGGGACATAACGGTGATATATTTT
TRBD2 | TRBJ2-7 | - | 15 | TRBV12-3/TRBV12-4 | CASREGTSRYYEQYF | TGTGCCAGCAGGGAAGGGACTAGCAGGTACTACGAGCAGTACTTC
- | TRBJ1-5 | - | 12 | TRBV12-3/TRBV12-4 | CASMGVNQPQHF | TGTGCCAGCATGGGAGTCAATCAGCCCCAGCATTTT
TRBD2 | TRBJ2-3 | few | 14 | TRBV20-1 | CSARVAGGPQAQYF | TGCAGTGCTAGAGTAGCGGGAGGGCCCCAGGCGCAGTATTTT
- | TRBJ2-1 | - | 13 | TRBV25-1 | CASSDLNYNEQFF | TGTGCCAGCAGTGATCTAAACTACAATGAGCAGTTCTTC
TRBD1 | TRBJ1-2 | few | 15 | TRBV7-9 | CASSQQGPPLSGYTF | TGTGCCAGCAGCCAACAGGGGCCGCCCCTTTCGGGCTACACCTTC
TRBD2 | TRBJ2-3 | many | 13 | TRBV29-1 | CSVVGGFTDTQYF | TGCAGCGTTGTCGGGGGGTTCACAGATACGCAGTATTTT
- | TRBJ1-5 | few | 15 | TRBV2 | CASSETDGSNQPQHF | TGTGCCAGCAGTGAGACGGACGGTAGCAATCAGCCCCAGCATTTT
TRBD2 | TRBJ2-5 | many | 15 | TRBV6-1 | CASGKLAGGGETQYF | TGTGCCAGCGGGAAACTAGCGGGAGGAGGGGAGACCCAGTACTTC
- | TRBJ2-5 | few | 12 | TRBV3-1 | CASSHLDETQYF | TGTGCCAGCAGCCATCTGGATGAGACCCAGTACTTC
TRBD2 | TRBJ2-1 | - | 16 | TRBV5-8 | CASSPRGLAGVGEQFF | TGTGCCAGCAGCCCGCGGGGACTAGCGGGAGTTGGGGAGCAGTTCTTC
- | TRBJ2-5 | few | 14 | TRBV3-1 | CASSLISGAETQYF | TGTGCCAGCAGCCTCATCTCCGGGGCAGAGACCCAGTACTTC
- | TRBJ2-6 | few | 14 | TRBV7-2 | CASSLSPGANVLTF | TGTGCCAGCAGCTTATCCCCCGGGGCCAACGTCCTGACTTTC
- | TRBJ1-3 | many | 13 | TRBV12-3/TRBV12-4 | CASSRGSGNTIYF | TGTGCCAGCAGTCGGGGATCTGGAAACACCATATATTTT
TRBD2 | TRBJ2-2 | many | 15 | TRBV5-1 | CASSLRLADTGELFF | TGCGCCAGCAGCTTGAGGCTAGCGGACACCGGGGAGCTGTTTTTT
TRBD2 | TRBJ2-1 | few | 14 | TRBV29-1 | CSVEGLAEGNEQFF | TGCAGCGTTGAGGGACTAGCGGAAGGCAATGAGCAGTTCTTC
TRBD1 | TRBJ2-1 | few | 15 | TRBV29-1 | CSVEGQGLSYNEQFF | TGCAGCGTAGAAGGACAGGGACTCTCCTACAATGAGCAGTTCTTC
TRBD1 | TRBJ2-1 | few | 14 | TRBV29-1 | CSVVGTGTYNEQFF | TGCAGCGTTGTTGGGACAGGGACTTACAATGAGCAGTTCTTC
TRBD2 | TRBJ2-7 | - | 15 | TRBV20-1 | CSASPPSGVSYEQYF | TGCAGTGCGTCCCCACCCAGCGGGGTTTCATACGAGCAGTACTTC
- | TRBJ1-1 | many | 15 | TRBV12-3/TRBV12-4 | CASSLGAGEGGRAFF | TGTGCCAGCAGTTTAGGGGCAGGAGAGGGAGGTAGGGCTTTCTTT
TRBD2 | TRBJ2-2 | few | 17 | TRBV7-2 | CASSLALAGSRTGELFF | TGTGCCAGCAGCTTAGCGCTAGCGGGGAGTCGGACCGGGGAGCTGTTTTTT
- | TRBJ2-7 | many | 14 | TRBV11-2 | CASSFLTGWNEQYF | TGTGCCAGCAGCTTCCTTACAGGGTGGAACGAGCAGTACTTC
TRBD2 | TRBJ2-3 | many | 20 | TRBV25-1 | CASSTPDRRPGLAGGDTQYF | TGTGCCAGCAGTACCCCGGACAGGAGACCGGGACTAGCGGGGGGGGATACGCAGTATTTT
- | TRBJ2-3 | - | 15 | TRBV9 | CASSVVASSTDTQYF | TGTGCCAGCAGCGTAGTTGCTTCTAGCACAGATACGCAGTATTTT
- | TRBJ2-7 | many | 18 | TRBV4-3 | CASSQVTPGPGSSYEQYF | TGCGCCAGCAGCCAAGTCACACCAGGGCCGGGGAGCTCCTACGAGCAGTACTTC
TRBD2 | TRBJ2-1 | - | 13 | TRBV29-1 | CSVIDSGVGWQFF | TGCAGCGTCATTGATAGCGGGGTGGGGTGGCAGTTCTTC
TRBD2 | TRBJ2-1 | - | 17 | TRBV7-8 | CASSLVLAGAGYNEQFF | TGTGCCAGCAGCTTGGTACTAGCGGGGGCGGGGTACAATGAGCAGTTCTTC
TRBD2 | TRBJ2-3 | - | 21 | TRBV11-1 | CATPWTATTGTSGARTDTQYF | TGTGCCACCCCCTGGACAGCCACAACCGGGACTAGCGGGGCCCGCACAGATACGCAGTATTTT
- | TRBJ2-5 | - | 14 | TRBV9 | CASSGGAEQETQYF | TGTGCCAGCAGCGGAGGAGCGGAGCAAGAGACCCAGTACTTC
TRBD2 | TRBJ2-2 | - | 17 | TRBV9 | CASSVSGVGTNTGELFF | TGTGCCAGCAGCGTTAGCGGGGTCGGGACGAACACCGGGGAGCTGTTTTTT
- | TRBJ2-7 | many | 13 | TRBV5-1 | CASSLGSAYEQYF | TGTGCCAGCAGCTTGGGTAGTGCCTACGAGCAGTACTTC
TRBD2 | TRBJ2-3 | few | 15 | TRBV7-2 | CASSLRGRGSDTQYF | TGTGCCAGCAGCTTGCGCGGGAGAGGCTCAGATACGCAGTATTTT
TRBD2 | TRBJ2-1 | - | 18 | TRBV11-2 | CASSLGTGTSLRYNEQFF | TGTGCCAGCAGCTTAGGGACCGGGACTAGCCTGCGGTACAATGAGCAGTTCTTC
- | TRBJ2-2 | - | 16 | TRBV3-1 | CASSLRRLPNTGELFF | TGTGCCAGCAGCTTACGACGGTTACCGAACACCGGGGAGCTGTTTTTT
TRBD2 | TRBJ2-7 | many | 16 | TRBV5-6 | CASSSGLAGDVHEQYF | TGTGCCAGCAGCTCAGGACTAGCGGGAGACGTCCACGAGCAGTACTTC
- | TRBJ2-2 | - | 15 | TRBV9 | CASSVLGENTGELFF | TGTGCCAGCAGCGTGTTGGGGGAGAACACCGGGGAGCTGTTTTTT
- | TRBJ1-5 | - | 13 | TRBV12-3/TRBV12-4 | CASKADGNQPQHF | TGTGCCAGCAAGGCGGATGGCAATCAGCCCCAGCATTTT
- | TRBJ2-3 | many | 14 | TRBV28 | CASSAGGPTDTQYF | TGTGCCAGCAGTGCCGGGGGGCCCACAGATACGCAGTATTTT
TRBD2 | TRBJ2-3 | - | 19 | TRBV6-1 | CASSDDSTGLALGTDTQYF | TGTGCCAGCAGTGATGATTCGACGGGACTAGCACTGGGCACAGATACGCAGTATTTT
- | TRBJ2-1 | - | 15 | TRBV20-1 | CSANKQGFRDNEQFF | TGCAGTGCTAACAAACAGGGCTTTCGGGACAATGAGCAGTTCTTC
- | TRBJ2-3 | many | 11 | TRBV20-1 | CSASRGDTQYF | TGCAGTGCTTCTCGGGGGGATACGCAGTATTTT
- | TRBJ1-2 | many | 17 | TRBV27 | CASSLYGAVKSNYGYTF | TGTGCCAGCAGTTTATACGGGGCAGTGAAGTCTAACTATGGCTACACCTTC
- | TRBJ2-7 | many | 14 | TRBV25-1 | CASSERVGTYEQYF | TGTGCCAGCAGTGAAAGGGTAGGGACCTACGAGCAGTACTTC
TRBD1 | TRBJ2-1 | few | 18 | TRBV9 | CASSTNPPGTGGWNEQFF | TGTGCCAGCAGCACGAACCCCCCCGGGACAGGGGGCTGGAATGAGCAGTTCTTC
TRBD1 | TRBJ2-4 | many | 16 | TRBV6-4 | CASSPGTGGSKNIQYF | TGTGCCAGCAGCCCCGGGACAGGGGGTTCCAAAAACATTCAGTACTTC
- | TRBJ2-5 | - | 13 | TRBV28 | CASSLFFQETQYF | TGTGCCAGCAGTTTGTTCTTCCAAGAGACCCAGTACTTC
TRBD2 | TRBJ2-6 | - | 17 | TRBV10-2 | CASMTSGPNSGANVLTF | TGCGCCAGCATGACTAGCGGGCCCAACTCTGGGGCCAACGTCCTGACTTTC
- | TRBJ2-2 | - | 16 | TRBV11-2 | CASSLDTGLITGELFF | TGTGCCAGCAGCTTAGACACAGGACTGATCACCGGGGAGCTGTTTTTT
- | TRBJ2-3 | many | 14 | TRBV12-3/TRBV12-4 | CASSFKKSTDTQYF | TGTGCCAGCAGTTTTAAGAAGAGCACAGATACGCAGTATTTT
- | TRBJ2-4 | - | 14 | TRBV12-5 | CASGEAGSKNIQYF | TGTGCTAGTGGGGAGGCCGGATCGAAAAACATTCAGTACTTC